In its sample, the clone carrying this T cell receptor beta chain was seen once. Its matching antigen is unknown. The sample is drawn from a study of shared clonotypes between healthy human individuals. In the study overall: Used for every donor were three CD4 naive, three CD4 memory, two CD8 naive and one CD8 memory plate. Notes on the study in general: Compared with clonotypes that all four donors shared, non-shared clonotypes had lower generation probabilities. Inspection by rarefaction showed sorted-subset sequencing to be incomplete despite large depth.

Profiled with immunoSEQ multiplex PCR; TCRdb holds only in-frame clones, not every one. The profile shows about 2.1 million clones, under 95% of them singletons. Naive CD8 populations comprised CD45RO-negative cells positively selected for CCR7, excluding terminally differentiated effector memory CD45RA+ cells. CDR1 and CDR2 from the germline V gene are SEHNR and FQNEAQ (reference sequence). The CDR3 is 15 amino acids. V lost 6 bases, J lost 0 bases, and 11 bases lay in between. This receptor was identified in a man between 18 and 35 years old in good health. Some clones in this sample may be carry-over from other donors' samples. V gene TRBV7-9 combines with J gene TRBJ1-4, with D possibly TRBD1 on 5 matching bases. Sequencing was performed on naive CD8+ T cells from PBMCs. The CDR3 spells CASRGTVATNEKLFF. CDR3 DNA sequence: TGTGCCAGCAGGGGGACGGTTGCAACTAATGAAAAACTGTTTTTT. Combining the CDR3 with reference TRBV7-9 and TRBJ1-4 gives the whole variable domain DTGVSQNPRHKITKRGQNVTFRCDPISEHNRLYWYRQTLGQGPEFLTYFQNEAQLEKSRLLSDRFSAERPKGSFSTLEIQRTEQGDSAMYLCASRGTVATNEKLFFGSGTQLSVL.